These T cell receptor beta chains were read from a single sample in a study of T-cell memory formation after mild COVID-19. TCRdb re-analysed the 5' RACE reads in MiXCR, keeping a single row per CDR3 protein. The sample lists hundreds of thousands of distinct CDR3 sequences; around 20% were seen once. The source material was PBMCs or a T cell subset sorted from them (not recorded which). All receptors come from an adult woman who had mild COVID-19 (a few samples of this study predate the infection). Cell type and time point are not known. Each CDR3 is given with its conserved first and last residue. Each record gives: V gene, D gene, J gene, clone size, CDR3 protein, CDR3 DNA. The D gene is left open where the match is weak. Clone size appears in some rows only: once, few, many, or a class for an expanded clone.

TRBV7-9	-	TRBJ2-7	-	CASTPVGLVSYEQYF	TGTGCCAGCACCCCCGTCGGGCTAGTTTCTTACGAGCAGTACTTC
TRBV4-3	-	TRBJ2-1	-	CASSQEFEEAYNEQFF	TGCGCCAGCAGCCAAGAGTTTGAGGAGGCGTACAATGAGCAGTTCTTC
TRBV25-1	-	TRBJ1-5	-	CASSDHGNNQPQHF	TGTGCCAGCAGTGACCATGGGAACAATCAGCCCCAGCATTTT
TRBV7-9	-	TRBJ2-6	-	CASSLRGAISGANVLTF	TGTGCCAGCAGCTTGAGGGGGGCCATCTCTGGGGCCAACGTCCTGACTTTC
TRBV12-3/TRBV12-4	TRBD1	TRBJ1-4	-	CASSLAGQGVNNEKLFF	TGTGCCAGCAGTTTAGCGGGACAGGGGGTGAATAATGAAAAACTGTTTTTT
TRBV12-3/TRBV12-4	-	TRBJ2-1	-	CASSLELFSYNEQFF	TGTGCCAGCAGTTTAGAGCTCTTCTCCTACAATGAGCAGTTCTTC
TRBV5-1	-	TRBJ1-2	-	CASSLAARDGYTF	TGCGCCAGCAGCTTGGCTGCGAGGGATGGCTACACCTTC
TRBV4-1	-	TRBJ2-1	few	CASSRPGVKTYNEQFF	TGCGCCAGCAGCCGCCCAGGGGTGAAGACCTACAATGAGCAGTTCTTC
TRBV7-2	-	TRBJ1-1	few	CASSKQGGPTEAFF	TGTGCCAGCAGCAAACAGGGTGGTCCCACTGAAGCTTTCTTT
TRBV12-3/TRBV12-4	-	TRBJ1-1	-	CASSSLLRQVTEAFF	TGTGCCAGCAGTTCCTTATTACGACAGGTCACTGAAGCTTTCTTT
TRBV7-2	TRBD1	TRBJ2-7	few	CASSPSGQPSYEQYF	TGTGCCAGCAGCCCGTCGGGACAGCCTTCCTACGAGCAGTACTTC
TRBV7-9	-	TRBJ1-1	-	CASSPRRTDWTEAFF	TGTGCCAGCAGCCCCCGCAGAACCGATTGGACTGAAGCTTTCTTT
TRBV18	TRBD2	TRBJ2-7	few	CASSPRLFGTSGYEQYF	TGTGCCAGCTCACCACGGTTATTCGGGACTAGCGGCTACGAGCAGTACTTC
TRBV19	-	TRBJ1-1	-	CASSIVNLNTEAFF	TGTGCCAGTAGTATAGTAAACCTGAACACTGAAGCTTTCTTT
TRBV6-5	TRBD1	TRBJ2-7	-	CASRQGSRLEQYF	TGTGCCAGCAGACAGGGGTCCCGCCTCGAGCAGTACTTC
TRBV12-3/TRBV12-4	TRBD1	TRBJ1-2	few	CASSPSPDRAGGYTF	TGTGCCAGCAGTCCATCACCGGACAGGGCGGGTGGCTACACCTTC
TRBV5-6	TRBD1	TRBJ2-7	few	CASSLGTGVHEQYF	TGTGCCAGCAGCTTGGGGACAGGGGTCCACGAGCAGTACTTC
TRBV10-3	TRBD2	TRBJ2-1	-	CAIGSLAGESNEQFF	TGTGCCATCGGAAGTCTAGCGGGAGAGTCCAATGAGCAGTTCTTC
TRBV4-2	-	TRBJ1-2	few	CASSQDLTWEGLDTNYGYTF	TGTGCCAGCAGCCAAGATCTAACGTGGGAGGGTCTTGATACTAACTATGGCTACACCTTC
TRBV29-1	-	TRBJ1-1	-	CSVQAMNTEAFF	TGCAGCGTTCAAGCTATGAACACTGAAGCTTTCTTT
TRBV4-2	TRBD2	TRBJ2-5	-	CASSQVGFLAGGETQYF	TGTGCCAGCAGCCAAGTGGGGTTCCTAGCGGGGGGAGAGACCCAGTACTTC
TRBV30	TRBD2	TRBJ2-2	few	CAWRLAGDPGELFF	TGTGCCTGGAGGCTAGCGGGAGACCCCGGGGAGCTGTTTTTT